This section outlines one T cell receptor (beta chain) sequence together with its context. This specimen belongs to a study of blood T cell repertoires in COVID-19. Background on the study: In each case, the material was cDNA or gDNA derived from T cells, B-cell-depleted T cells, or PBMCs.

Original methodology: Nucleated cell counts were estimated from reference gene primer amplification. Profiling relied on immunoSEQ multiplex PCR, and the TCRdb table lists in-frame clones only, not all of them. V and J calls and clone size follow that table, whereas D and trimming were derived from the DNA. The table lists around 440,000 clones, around 89% of them singletons. Source material: peripheral blood. The clonotype originates from a woman in her forties or fifties with COVID-19, enrolled during active disease.

The DNA for the CDR3 is TGTGCCAGCAGCTTATTGCAGGGGAGAAGAAGTGGCTACACCTTC. This codes for CASSLLQGRRSGYTF. This rearrangement joins TRBV11-2 to TRBJ1-2; a weak D match, TRBD1 (6 bases). V was shortened by 2 bases and J by 7 bases, with 17 bases between the two germline ends. CDR3 length: 15 residues. CDR1 is SGHAT and CDR2 is FQNNGV in the germline V gene.